A single sample is the source of the 19 T cell receptor beta chains below, sequenced in a study of response to subunit inactivated influenza vaccine. TCRdb passed the RT-PCR reads through MiXCR, listing each CDR3 protein once. The table has around 580,000 distinct CDR3 sequences, 12% seen once. This sample comprised PBMCs from blood, obtained on the day of vaccination. All receptors come from a man in his fifties or sixties who received an inactivated influenza vaccine.

The rearrangement uses TRBV12-5 and TRBJ2-1; the match to TRBD2 covers 7 bases. CDR1 LGHNT and CDR2 FRNRAP come from the germline V gene. There are 15 residues in the CDR3. CDR3 residues: CATSKELPGGNEQFF. In DNA form, the CDR3 reads TGTGCCACCAGCAAGGAGCTCCCGGGGGGCAATGAGCAGTTCTTC.

This clonotype was seen a few times. This chain joins TRBV7-9 and TRBJ2-7, with D perhaps given as TRBD1 or TRBD2 (6 bases each). The length of the CDR3 is 15 residues. Germline loops: CDR1 SEHNR, CDR2 FQNEAQ (reference sequence). Trimming removed 4 bases at V and 2 bases at J, with 15 bases between. CDR3 amino acids: CASSSRRDIPYEQYF. The CDR3 nucleotides are TGTGCCAGCAGCTCAAGGCGGGACATACCCTACGAGCAGTACTTC.

This clonotype was counted at least ten times. The chain links TRBV6-1 to TRBJ2-2; a possible D gene is TRBD2 (5 bases). CDR1 MNHNS and CDR2 SASEGT come from the germline V gene. V lost 5 bases and J 5 bases, leaving 15 bases between the germline ends. The CDR3 extends over 15 amino acids. CDR3 protein: CASSPRSPGTGELFF. The CDR3 coding sequence is TGTGCCAGCAGTCCCCGTTCCCCGGGAACCGGGGAGCTGTTTTTT.

This clonotype was observed at least ten times. V and J are TRBV25-1 and TRBJ2-5, with 9 nucleotides matching TRBD2. Looked up from germline, CDR1 is MGHDK and CDR2 is SYGVNS. The V gene end was trimmed by 8 bases and the J gene end by 5 bases; junction bases not matched to a gene: 9. The CDR3 runs 14 residues. CDR3 in amino acids: CASSLAGAVETQYF. The DNA of the CDR3 is TGTGCCAGCTCTTTAGCGGGAGCCGTGGAGACCCAGTACTTC.

J is TRBJ2-7 and V is TRBV6-5; 7 bases fit TRBD1. CDR3 length: 15 amino acids. The junction had 5 bases not matched to a gene; V was cut back by 2 bases and J by 1 base. Germline assignment: CDR1 MNHEY and CDR2 SVGAGI. DNA of the CDR3: TGTGCCAGCAGTTACGGACAGGTGACTTCCTACGAGCAGTACTTC. This translates into CASSYGQVTSYEQYF.

This clonotype has a count of ten or more. V gene TRBV7-9 combines with J gene TRBJ2-5, with 7 positions matching TRBD1. CDR3 length equals 14 residues. The germline V gene encodes CDR1 SEHNR and CDR2 FQNEAQ (reference sequence). Trimming removed 6 bases from V and 2 bases from J; junction bases left unmatched: 6. The chain's CDR3 is CASRMTGTQETQYF. CDR3 sequence (DNA): TGTGCCAGCAGGATGACAGGGACGCAAGAGACCCAGTACTTC.

This clonotype came up a few times. V and J are TRBV20-1 and TRBJ2-7; D is unresolved. The CDR3 extends over 13 amino acids. V was pared by 0 bases and J by 1 base, with 7 bases between. Germline V gene lookup returns CDR1 DFQATT and CDR2 SNEGSKA (reference sequence). Here the CDR3 DNA reads TGCAGTGCTAGAGATCCGAGGTCCTACGAGCAGTACTTC. Its protein product is CSARDPRSYEQYF.

This clonotype has a count of ten or more. The J gene is TRBJ1-5, the V gene TRBV12-3 or TRBV12-4, with D perhaps matching TRBD1 (6 bases). This CDR3 region has 14 residues. V lost 8 bases and J 4 bases, leaving 15 bases between the germline ends. The CDR3 DNA is TGTGCCAGCGGTCCCGACAGGAAAAATCAGCCCCAGCATTTT. Protein: CASGPDRKNQPQHF.

This clonotype was seen a few times. The V call is TRBV6-5, the J call TRBJ2-1; D remains ambiguous. The germline gives CDR1 MNHEY, CDR2 SVGAGI. CDR3 length equals 15 residues. V was trimmed by 0 bases and J by 6 bases, leaving 12 bases between them. The CDR3 DNA sequence: TGTGCCAGCAGTTACTCGGGCCGGGTCGCCAATGAGCAGTTCTTC. Its protein product is CASSYSGRVANEQFF.

Many counts were recorded for this clonotype. Here the CDR3 reads CASSTVVRGGETQYF. The CDR3 DNA sequence: TGCGCCAGCAGCACTGTGGTGCGGGGCGGGGAGACCCAGTACTTC. The chain employs TRBV5-1 and TRBJ2-5; perhaps TRBD2 as D (6 bases). Deletions cut 4 bases from V and 5 bases from J, with 18 bases between. This CDR3 is built from 15 residues. Germline V gene sequence: CDR1 SGHRS, CDR2 YFSETQ.

This clonotype was counted ten times or more. V gene TRBV5-1 combines with J gene TRBJ2-1; 10 bases align to TRBD2. Germline V gene sequence: CDR1 SGHRS, CDR2 YFSETQ. The CDR3 runs 15 residues. After removal of 0 bases from V and 9 bases from J, the junction contained 6 bases not matched to a gene. The CDR3 bases are TGCGCCAGCAGCTTGGCAGCGGGGGGGCTTGGTGAGCAGTTCTTC. It specifies CASSLAAGGLGEQFF.

This clonotype was seen a few times. The V call is TRBV20-1, the J call TRBJ1-1; D perhaps matches TRBD1 (5 bases). Germline V gene lookup returns CDR1 DFQATT and CDR2 SNEGSKA (reference sequence). The V gene lost 6 bases and the J gene lost 0 bases, with 14 bases spanning the gap. CDR3 size: 14 residues. CDR3 residues: CSAGAFVMNTEAFF. In DNA, the CDR3 is TGCAGTGCCGGGGCCTTTGTCATGAACACTGAAGCTTTCTTT.

V and J are TRBV12-3 or TRBV12-4 and TRBJ1-2, with TRBD1 identical over 8 bases. The CDR3 runs 14 residues. V lost 3 bases and J lost 4; bases outside the gene matches: 4. As DNA, the CDR3 is TGTGCCAGCAGTTTTGGACAGGGCCCCTATGGCTACACCTTC. Translating it yields CASSFGQGPYGYTF.

The rearrangement links TRBV29-1 to TRBJ2-1, with TRBD1 as a possible D gene (6 bases). Germline CDR1 is SQVTM and CDR2 is ANQGSEA. V was shortened by 7 bases and J by 6 bases, with 13 bases between the two germline ends. This CDR3 has 12 residues. The CDR3 here is CSALVRGNEQFF. The CDR3 DNA reads TGCAGCGCCCTTGTCAGGGGCAATGAGCAGTTCTTC.

This clonotype was seen a handful of times. The V and J genes are TRBV28 and TRBJ2-7, with D perhaps TRBD1 or TRBD2 (6 bases each). In germline, CDR1 is MDHEN, CDR2 SYDVKM. This CDR3 has 15 amino acids. V shed 3 bases and J shed 2 bases, with 14 bases lying between them. The CDR3 loop is CASSFAGGRPYEQYF. The CDR3 region has the DNA TGTGCCAGCAGTTTCGCCGGGGGCCGCCCCTACGAGCAGTACTTC.

This clonotype was recorded a few times. CDR3 sequence: CASSLEGPRTGELFF. Written as DNA, the CDR3 is TGTGCCAGCAGTTTAGAGGGGCCTCGCACCGGGGAGCTGTTTTTT. V usage is TRBV27 and J usage is TRBJ2-2; perhaps D is TRBD1 or TRBD2 (5 bases each). The germline V and J ends were trimmed by 2 bases and 4 bases, with 11 bases remaining between them. Germline V lookup: CDR1 MNHEY, CDR2 SMNVEV (reference sequence). The CDR3 consists of 15 residues.

The chain has TRBV7-9 and TRBJ1-4; tentatively, D is TRBD1 (5 bases). V was cut by 1 base and J by 7 bases, with 13 bases left in between. Germline loops: CDR1 SEHNR, CDR2 FQNEAQ (reference sequence). The CDR3 sequence is 15 residues long. The CDR3 sequence is CASSLEGRGGEKLFF. CDR3 DNA: TGTGCCAGCAGCTTAGAGGGCCGGGGCGGTGAAAAACTGTTTTTT.

This clonotype was seen repeatedly, ten times or more. The V and J genes are TRBV12-3 or TRBV12-4 and TRBJ2-7; D gene ambiguous. This CDR3 spans 16 amino acids. V lost 6 bases, J lost 0 bases, and 18 bases lay in between. CDR3 region: CASRPAFTPSSYEQYF. The CDR3 region has the DNA TGTGCCAGCAGACCAGCGTTCACCCCAAGCTCCTACGAGCAGTACTTC.

This clonotype was recorded many times. The CDR3 loop is CASRSGVTETQYF. The CDR3, as DNA: TGTGCCAGCAGGTCGGGGGTTACGGAGACCCAGTACTTC. The chain recombines TRBV12-3 or TRBV12-4 with TRBJ2-5, with TRBD2 as a possible D gene (6 bases). V lost 6 bases and J lost 5, with 13 bases in between. The CDR3 consists of 13 residues.